This TCR beta chain was observed in a study of blood T cells in healthy people across ages. Samples each had at least 5.5 micrograms of total RNA extracted. Regarding the study as a whole: While age rose, TCR beta diversity per million T cells dropped in a roughly linear way.

Next came a second PCR, run for about 6 to 12 cycles, which used a sample-barcoded 5' primer along with a J-beta primer mix. A minimum of 2.5 million CDR3-containing paired-end reads was obtained for each sample. TCRdb passed the 5' RACE reads through MiXCR, listing each CDR3 protein once. The sample includes more than 1 million distinct CDR3 sequences, around 45% of them seen just once. The CDR3 loop spans 13 amino acids. Germline CDR1 is WSHSY and CDR2 is SAAADI. After removal of 10 bases from V and 5 bases from J, the junction contained 8 bases not matched to a gene. Comments on this clonotype: The antigen remains undetermined.

The receptor comes from a woman aged 55-70 years in good health. The genes are TRBV10-2 and TRBJ2-7, with 10 positions matching TRBD1. The specimen was blood. The CDR3 loop is CAILTGTGDEQYF. The DNA for the CDR3 is TGCGCCATCCTTACCGGGACAGGGGACGAGCAGTACTTC.